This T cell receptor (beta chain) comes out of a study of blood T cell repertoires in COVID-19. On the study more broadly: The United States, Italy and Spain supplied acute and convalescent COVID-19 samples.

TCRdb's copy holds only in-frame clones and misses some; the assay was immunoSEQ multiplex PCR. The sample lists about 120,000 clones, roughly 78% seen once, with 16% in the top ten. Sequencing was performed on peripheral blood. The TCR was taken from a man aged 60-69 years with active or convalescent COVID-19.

The CDR3 loop reads CASSDSRHRGETQYF. CDR3 DNA sequence: TGTGCCAGCAGTGATTCCCGTCACAGGGGTGAGACCCAGTACTTC. This rearrangement joins TRBV25-1 to TRBJ2-5; 7 nucleotides match TRBD1. This CDR3 region has 15 residues. Losses at the gene ends were 3 bases for V and 5 bases for J; bases not matched to a gene: 9. Germline CDR1 and CDR2: MGHDK and SYGVNS.